This T cell receptor (beta chain) was found in a study of blood T cell repertoires in COVID-19. Whole-study context: Researchers got acute and convalescent COVID-19 samples from the United States, Italy and Spain. T cells, B-cell-depleted T cells, or PBMCs supplied cDNA or gDNA.

As handled by the study authors: Amplification of reference gene primers provided the estimated nucleated cell counts. Clones were sequenced by immunoSEQ multiplex PCR, and TCRdb holds only the in-frame ones, with some missing. The D gene and trimming were derived from the DNA, and the V and J assignments and clone size from that table. The sample includes some 150,000 clones, 75% to 90% of them seen just once. This CDR3 is 13 amino acids long. Germline V gives CDR1 SGHKS, CDR2 YYEKEE (reference sequence). V was shortened by 1 base and J by 4 bases, with 6 bases between the two germline ends. The receptor was derived from a woman between 40 and 50 years old with acute or convalescent COVID-19. The material sequenced was peripheral blood. The chain carries TRBV5-5 and TRBJ2-1, with D unclear. The CDR3 DNA is TGTGCCAGCAGCTTGTCCTATTACAATGAGCAGTTCTTC. It translates to CASSLSYYNEQFF.